The entry that follows covers one TCR beta chain sequence. The record originates from a study of blood T cell repertoires in COVID-19. Overall study: The analysed material was cDNA or gDNA that came from T cells, B-cell-depleted T cells, or PBMCs.

The V segment lost 0 bases and the J segment 11 bases; nucleotides outside the gene matches: 3. CDR1 is PRHDT, CDR2 FYEKMQ, per germline (reference sequence). This CDR3 is 12 amino acids long. Measured with immunoSEQ multiplex PCR; TCRdb has only the in-frame clones, and not every one. Of about 330,000 clones in the sample, around 87% are singletons; the top ten hold 4%. This sequence joins TRBV13 and TRBJ2-7, with 8 bases fitting TRBD1. Source material: peripheral blood. The TCR comes from a woman between 50 and 59 years old with active or convalescent COVID-19. CDR3 region: CASSLGTGGKYF. The CDR3, as DNA: TGTGCCAGCAGCTTAGGAACAGGGGGAAAGTACTTC.